The sequence of this T cell receptor beta chain was determined in a study of identical twins. Study results and limitations: Conclusions came from cross-sectional statistical analysis, not from following the same donors. Out-of-frame TCR alpha sharing observed in monozygotic twins exceeded model estimates.

Template switching supplied a universal primer site; unique molecular identifiers were carried on the cDNA. TCRdb reanalysed the 5' RACE reads using MiXCR and keeps one entry per CDR3 protein. Of a few hundred thousand distinct CDR3 sequences listed, over 8.5% were seen once; the top ten hold roughly 3%. This clonotype was counted a few times. Its cognate antigen is unknown. CDR1 KGHSH and CDR2 LQKENI come from the germline V gene. The CDR3 totals 16 residues. V lost 3 bases to trimming and J lost 2 bases, with 14 bases between them. The same data also went into a second study, on yellow fever vaccine responses in identical twins.

The chain employs TRBV18 and TRBJ2-1, with D possibly matching TRBD2 (6 bases). This clonotype was sampled from a young woman in good health. Sequencing was performed on PBMCs. In DNA, the CDR3 is TGTGCCAGCTCACCCCGTGGGGACTTAACCTACAATGAGCAGTTCTTC. Translation gives CASSPRGDLTYNEQFF.